The clone carrying this TCR beta chain came up many times. A single record per CDR3 protein comes from TCRdb applying MiXCR to the 5' RACE reads. Of about 46,000 distinct CDR3 sequences listed, 1.5% to 2% are singletons. These data originate in a study of neurological immune-mediated disorders. About the research overall: There were around 35 multiple sclerosis patients; some 31 were relapsing-remitting and 3 were secondary progressive.

The V end was cut by 0 bases, the J end by 7 bases, with 10 bases between. Germline V gene data show CDR1 as MGHRA and CDR2 as YSYEKL. There are 15 residues in the CDR3. The source of this sequence is a middle-aged woman with multiple sclerosis. The gene calls are TRBV4-1 and TRBJ1-6; a weak D match, TRBD1 (6 bases). Sequencing was done on a sample of PBMCs. The CDR3 bases are TGCGCCAGCAGCCAAGAGTGGGGGCTAAATTCACCCCTCCACTTT. The encoded protein is CASSQEWGLNSPLHF.